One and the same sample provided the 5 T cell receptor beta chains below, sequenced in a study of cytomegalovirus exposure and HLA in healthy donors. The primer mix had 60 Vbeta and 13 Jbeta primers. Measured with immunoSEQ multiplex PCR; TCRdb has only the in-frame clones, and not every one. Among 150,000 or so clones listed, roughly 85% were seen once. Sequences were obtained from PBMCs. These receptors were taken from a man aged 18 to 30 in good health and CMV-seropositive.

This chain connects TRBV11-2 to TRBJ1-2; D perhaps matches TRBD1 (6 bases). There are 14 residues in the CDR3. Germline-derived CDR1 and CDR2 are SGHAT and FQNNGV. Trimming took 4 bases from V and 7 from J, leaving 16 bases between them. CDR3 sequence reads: CASSSLRGASGYTF. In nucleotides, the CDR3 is TGTGCCAGCAGCTCTCTCCGGGGGGCCAGTGGCTACACCTTC.

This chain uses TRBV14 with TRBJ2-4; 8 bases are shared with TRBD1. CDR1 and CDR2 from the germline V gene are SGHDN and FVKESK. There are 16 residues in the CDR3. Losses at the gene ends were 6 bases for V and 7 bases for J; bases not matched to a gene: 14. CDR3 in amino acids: CASSLSPGGDGNIQYF. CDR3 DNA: TGTGCCAGCAGTCTCAGCCCAGGGGGCGATGGGAACATTCAGTACTTC.

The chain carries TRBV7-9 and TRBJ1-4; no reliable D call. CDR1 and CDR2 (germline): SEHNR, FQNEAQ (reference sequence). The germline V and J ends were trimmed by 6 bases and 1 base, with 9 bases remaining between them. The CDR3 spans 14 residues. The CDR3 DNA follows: TGTGCCAGCAGGTCGACATTAACTAATGAAAAACTGTTTTTT. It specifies CASRSTLTNEKLFF. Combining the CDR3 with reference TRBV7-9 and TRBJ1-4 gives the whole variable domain DTGVSQNPRHKITKRGQNVTFRCDPISEHNRLYWYRQTLGQGPEFLTYFQNEAQLEKSRLLSDRFSAERPKGSFSTLEIQRTEQGDSAMYLCASRSTLTNEKLFFGSGTQLSVL.

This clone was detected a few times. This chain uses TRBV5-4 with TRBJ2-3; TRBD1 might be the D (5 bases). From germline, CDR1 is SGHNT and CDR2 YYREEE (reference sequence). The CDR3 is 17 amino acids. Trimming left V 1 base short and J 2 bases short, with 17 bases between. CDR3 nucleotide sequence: TGTGCCAGCAGCTTGAACACTGGGGCCTTACCCACAGATACGCAGTATTTT. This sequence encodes CASSLNTGALPTDTQYF.

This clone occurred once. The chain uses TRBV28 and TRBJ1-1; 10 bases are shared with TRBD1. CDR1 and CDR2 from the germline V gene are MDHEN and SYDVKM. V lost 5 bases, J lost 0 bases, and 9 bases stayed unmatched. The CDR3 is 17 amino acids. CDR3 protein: CASSVRDRGVLNTEAFF. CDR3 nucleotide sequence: TGTGCCAGCAGTGTCCGGGACAGGGGCGTTCTGAACACTGAAGCTTTCTTT.